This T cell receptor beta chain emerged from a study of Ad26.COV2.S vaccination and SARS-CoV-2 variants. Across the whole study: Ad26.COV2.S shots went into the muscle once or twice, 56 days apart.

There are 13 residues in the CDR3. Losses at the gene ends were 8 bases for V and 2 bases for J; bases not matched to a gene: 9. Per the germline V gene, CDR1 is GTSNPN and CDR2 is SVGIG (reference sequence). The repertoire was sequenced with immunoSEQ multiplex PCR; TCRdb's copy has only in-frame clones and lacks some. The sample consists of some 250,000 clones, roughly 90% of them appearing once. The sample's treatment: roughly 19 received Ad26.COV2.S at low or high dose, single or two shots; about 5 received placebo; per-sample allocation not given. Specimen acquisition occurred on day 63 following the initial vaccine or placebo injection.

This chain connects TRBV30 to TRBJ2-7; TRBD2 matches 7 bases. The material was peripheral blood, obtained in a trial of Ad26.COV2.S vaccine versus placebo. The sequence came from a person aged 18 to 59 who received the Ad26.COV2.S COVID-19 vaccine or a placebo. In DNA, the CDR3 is TGTGCCGGGGCTAGCGGCCTTACCTACGAGCAGTACTTC. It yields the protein CAGASGLTYEQYF.